The 29 T cell receptor beta chains below come from one sample, sequenced in a study of T-cell memory formation after mild COVID-19. TCRdb reprocessed the 5' RACE reads via MiXCR and lists one record per CDR3 protein. The data show 530,000 or so distinct CDR3 sequences, 15% to 20% seen once. Sequenced sample: PBMCs or a T cell subset sorted from them (not recorded which). These receptors came from an adult woman who had mild COVID-19 (a few samples of this study predate the infection). Cell type and time point are not known.

This clonotype has more than one count but fewer than ten. The V gene is TRBV14, the J gene TRBJ2-3, with 11 bases lining up with TRBD2. Germline V gene lookup returns CDR1 SGHDN and CDR2 FVKESK. Trimming at V came to 0 bases and at J to 2 bases, leaving 10 bases not matched to a gene. This CDR3 is 19 amino acids long. CDR3 amino acids: CASSQDFATSGTNTDTQYF. CDR3 nucleotide sequence: TGTGCCAGCAGCCAAGATTTCGCGACTAGCGGGACCAACACAGATACGCAGTATTTT.

This rearrangement joins TRBV5-5 to TRBJ2-7; TRBD1 matches at 9 bases. Germline loops: CDR1 SGHKS, CDR2 YYEKEE (reference sequence). The junction had 4 bases not matched to a gene; V was cut back by 0 bases and J by 3 bases. This CDR3 is 15 amino acids long. CDR3 sequence reads: CASSLVTGGIYEQYF. CDR3 nucleotide sequence: TGTGCCAGCAGCTTGGTGACAGGGGGTATCTACGAGCAGTACTTC. The variable domain in full, completed from reference TRBV5-5 and TRBJ2-7, reads DAGVTQSPTHLIKTRGQQVTLRCSPISGHKSVSWYQQVLGQGPQFIFQYYEKEERGRGNFPDRFSARQFPNYSSELNVNALLLGDSALYLCASSLVTGGIYEQYFGPGTRLTVT.

The CDR3 DNA is TGTGCCACCCGGCCGGGAAGTTGGAACATTCAGTACTTC. Its protein product is CATRPGSWNIQYF. The chain has TRBV27 and TRBJ2-4; possible D gene TRBD2, 5 bases. The CDR3 runs to 13 residues. V lost 10 bases to trimming and J lost 7 bases, with 17 bases between them. Germline values: CDR1 MNHEY, CDR2 SMNVEV (reference sequence).

The chain joins TRBV20-1 to TRBJ1-1; D is ambiguous. Germline V gives CDR1 DFQATT, CDR2 SNEGSKA (reference sequence). The CDR3 sequence is 14 residues long. V was pared by 6 bases and J by 4 bases, with 18 bases between. CDR3 in DNA: TGCAGTGCGAAGATACCGGGGTGGAGCACTGAAGCTTTCTTT. Translating it yields CSAKIPGWSTEAFF.

V and J are TRBV5-1 and TRBJ2-7; the D gene is possibly TRBD2 (6 bases). V lost 4 bases, J lost 2 bases, and 10 bases lay in between. Germline-derived CDR1 and CDR2 are SGHRS and YFSETQ. The CDR3 extends over 13 amino acids. The CDR3 DNA is TGCGCCAGCAGCCCGGGAGAAACCTACGAGCAGTACTTC. Amino acids: CASSPGETYEQYF. Looking up the rest from reference TRBV5-1 and TRBJ2-7 gives the full variable domain: KAGVTQTPRYLIKTRGQQVTLSCSPISGHRSVSWYQQTPGQGLQFLFEYFSETQRNKGNFPGRFSGRQFSNSRSEMNVSTLELGDSALYLCASSPGETYEQYFGPGTRLTVT.

This clonotype was observed at least ten times. The chain has TRBV7-2 and TRBJ2-3; 9 bases match TRBD2. The germline gives CDR1 SGHTA, CDR2 FQGNSA. CDR3 length: 14 residues. J gave up 2 bases and V 3 bases, and 0 bases lay outside the gene matches. CDR3 coding DNA: TGTGCCAGCAGCTTGGGACTAGCCACAGATACGCAGTATTTT. Translated, it gives CASSLGLATDTQYF.

This clonotype was seen a few times. The V call is TRBV7-9, the J call TRBJ2-1; D call uncertain. Trimming removed 0 bases from V and 5 bases from J, with 8 bases in between. The CDR3 totals 14 residues. CDR1 is SEHNR and CDR2 is FQNEAQ in the germline V gene (reference sequence). CDR3 DNA sequence: TGTGCCAGCAGCTTAGCGCGATCCGACAATGAGCAGTTCTTC. Translation: CASSLARSDNEQFF.

This clonotype showed up just a few times. The rearrangement uses TRBV6-5 and TRBJ2-1; 10 bases align to TRBD2. This CDR3 spans 17 amino acids. Per germline, CDR1 MNHEY and CDR2 SVGAGI. Trimming took 0 bases from V and 7 from J; bases not matched to a gene: 9. The CDR3: CASSYSIGTSAYNEQFF. DNA for the CDR3: TGTGCCAGCAGTTACTCTATCGGGACTAGCGCATATAATGAGCAGTTCTTC.

J is TRBJ2-5 and V is TRBV20-1; D gene uncertain. The germline V gene has CDR1 DFQATT and CDR2 SNEGSKA (reference sequence). The CDR3 length is 10 residues. V was trimmed by 6 bases and J by 3 bases, leaving 5 bases between them. As DNA, the CDR3 is TGCAGTGCGTACGAAGAGACCCAGTACTTC. It translates to CSAYEETQYF.

This chain joins TRBV12-5 and TRBJ2-7; D gene uncertain. Deletions cut 6 bases from V and 4 bases from J, with 10 bases between. The V gene's germline CDR1 is LGHNT and CDR2 FRNRAP. This CDR3 contains 12 residues. The CDR3 spells CASGSHTYEQYF. As DNA, the CDR3 is TGTGCTAGTGGGTCCCACACGTACGAGCAGTACTTC.

V and J are TRBV7-9 and TRBJ2-1; 7 bases are shared with TRBD2. The CDR3 contains 15 residues. Germline CDR1 is SEHNR and CDR2 is FQNEAQ (reference sequence). With V trimmed by 3 bases and J by 8 bases, 10 bases remained unmatched. The CDR3 region is CASSLGGTSGDEQFF. The DNA for the CDR3 is TGTGCCAGCAGCTTGGGGGGGACCTCTGGGGATGAGCAGTTCTTC.

The genes are TRBV4-1 and TRBJ2-1; D unclear. The CDR3 consists of 15 residues. CDR1 is MGHRA and CDR2 is YSYEKL in the germline V gene. Trimming left V 1 base short and J 2 bases short, with 9 bases between. This chain's CDR3 is CASSQGPATYNEQFF. DNA of the CDR3: TGCGCCAGCAGCCAAGGTCCAGCTACCTACAATGAGCAGTTCTTC.

The table lists this clonotype with many counts. This chain uses TRBV7-2 with TRBJ2-5; D may be TRBD1 (6 bases). The germline V and J ends were trimmed by 5 bases and 5 bases, with 9 bases remaining between them. CDR3 length: 12 amino acids. Germline V CDR1 and CDR2: SGHTA, FQGNSA. In DNA form, the CDR3 reads TGTGCCAGCAGCCCGAGGGGGGAGACCCAGTACTTC. Translation: CASSPRGETQYF.

This clonotype came up a few times. J is TRBJ2-3 and V is TRBV15; D remains ambiguous. CDR3 size: 14 residues. V lost 1 base and J 3 bases, leaving 8 bases between the germline ends. Germline CDR1 LNHNV, CDR2 YYDKDF (reference sequence). For the CDR3, the DNA is TGTGCCACCAGCAGAGGTCATTCTACAGATACGCAGTATTTT. This gives the protein CATSRGHSTDTQYF.

This clonotype was recorded a few times. V is TRBV6-5 and J is TRBJ2-1, with unresolved D. The V end was cut by 6 bases, the J end by 8 bases, with 14 bases between. The germline CDR1 and CDR2 sequences are MNHEY and SVGAGI. This CDR3 has 13 amino acids. The chain's CDR3 is CASSSLPGHEQFF. The CDR3 DNA is TGTGCCAGCAGCTCCCTCCCGGGTCATGAGCAGTTCTTC.

The chain carries TRBV12-3 or TRBV12-4 and TRBJ1-2; a weak D match, TRBD1 (5 bases). The ends were cut back, 6 bases at V and 4 bases at J, with 15 bases in the middle. The CDR3 is 14 residues long. Written as DNA, the CDR3 is TGTGCCAGCAGGCAGGGAGGATTCGGCTATGGCTACACCTTC. This sequence encodes CASRQGGFGYGYTF.

Turning to this clonotype: The junction departs from germline at one end; a sequencing error may be responsible. The genes are TRBV19 and TRBJ2-3; possible D gene TRBD2, 6 bases. CDR1 LNHDA and CDR2 SQIVND come from the germline V gene (reference sequence). The CDR3 totals 12 residues. CDR3 DNA: TGTGCGTCGGCGGGACTCACAAATACGCAGTATTTT. Translation: CASAGLTNTQYF.

This clonotype has only a few counts. The chain is built from TRBV18 and TRBJ2-1; 9 positions agree with TRBD1. This CDR3 region has 16 residues. Unmatched junction bases numbered 8, after V lost 3 bases and J lost 5 bases. CDR1 is KGHSH and CDR2 is LQKENI in the germline V gene. The CDR3 nucleotides read TGTGCCAGCTCACCTATGGACAGGGGCCTAAACAATGAGCAGTTCTTC. Encoded protein: CASSPMDRGLNNEQFF. Combining the CDR3 with reference TRBV18 and TRBJ2-1 gives the whole variable domain NAGVMQNPRHLVRRRGQEARLRCSPMKGHSHVYWYRQLPEEGLKFMVYLQKENIIDESGMPKERFSAEFPKEGPSILRIQQVVRGDSAAYFCASSPMDRGLNNEQFFGPGTRLTVL.

This chain uses TRBV12-3 or TRBV12-4 with TRBJ1-2; TRBD1 matches 12 bases. V shed 1 base, J shed 7 bases, and the junction held 7 bases outside the gene matches. This CDR3 region has 16 residues. The CDR3 region has the DNA TGTGCCAGCAGTTTAGGTGTGGGACAGGGGGCCGGTGGCTACACCTTC. As protein: CASSLGVGQGAGGYTF.

This clonotype was detected only a few times. The chain is built from TRBV27 and TRBJ2-3; 11 bases align to TRBD2. Germline V gene lookup returns CDR1 MNHEY and CDR2 SMNVEV (reference sequence). The CDR3 totals 18 residues. The V and J ends lost 1 base and 0 bases, in that order; junction bases with no gene match: 6. In DNA form, the CDR3 reads TGTGCCAGCAGTTTATACACTAGCGGGGGACCTAGCACAGATACGCAGTATTTT. This encodes CASSLYTSGGPSTDTQYF.

This clonotype was found a few times. CDR3 residues: CSARDQRGGAHEQYF. In nucleotides, the CDR3 is TGCAGTGCTAGAGACCAGCGGGGGGGAGCCCACGAGCAGTACTTC. The V and J genes are TRBV20-1 and TRBJ2-7; 10 nucleotides align to TRBD2. This CDR3 is 15 amino acids long. Germline lookup yields CDR1 DFQATT and CDR2 SNEGSKA (reference sequence). With V trimmed by 0 bases and J by 5 bases, 7 bases remained unmatched.

The chain is built from TRBV9 and TRBJ2-5; TRBD1 is a possible D gene (6 bases). Germline V gene data show CDR1 as SGDLS and CDR2 as YYNGEE. V was pared by 2 bases and J by 5 bases, with 16 bases between. The CDR3 loop spans 15 amino acids. Here the CDR3 reads CASSVSPQGGETQYF. The CDR3 nucleotides are TGTGCCAGCAGCGTCTCTCCACAGGGTGGGGAGACCCAGTACTTC.

This clonotype has at least ten counts. The chain recombines TRBV7-8 with TRBJ2-4; the D is unclear. V gave up 5 bases and J gave up 7 bases, with 9 bases separating them. This CDR3 is 12 amino acids long. Germline loops: CDR1 SGHVS, CDR2 FQNEAQ. CDR3 bases: TGTGCCAGCAGCGAACCCCCCAACATTCAGTACTTC. Amino acid sequence: CASSEPPNIQYF.

In its sample, this clonotype was seen many times. The chain recombines TRBV27 with TRBJ2-3; 12 nucleotides agree with TRBD1. CDR3 length: 17 amino acids. CDR1 and CDR2 from the germline V gene are MNHEY and SMNVEV (reference sequence). With 2 bases clipped from V and 3 bases from J, the junction kept 6 bases outside the gene matches. CDR3 protein: CASSLGDRGRGTDTQYF. The CDR3 DNA reads as TGTGCCAGCAGTTTAGGGGACAGGGGGCGCGGTACAGATACGCAGTATTTT.

This rearrangement joins TRBV9 to TRBJ2-3; 11 nucleotides align to TRBD2. The CDR3 contains 18 residues. The germline V gene has CDR1 SGDLS and CDR2 YYNGEE. J was trimmed by 0 bases and V by 0 bases; bases with no gene match: 6. The CDR3 region is CASSVGLAGTPSTDTQYF. In DNA, the CDR3 is TGTGCCAGCAGCGTAGGACTAGCGGGGACTCCTAGCACAGATACGCAGTATTTT. The whole variable domain, filled in from reference TRBV9 and TRBJ2-3, reads DSGVTQTPKHLITATGQRVTLRCSPRSGDLSVYWYQQSLDQGLQFLIQYYNGEERAKGNILERFSAQQFPDLHSELNLSSLELGDSALYFCASSVGLAGTPSTDTQYFGPGTRLTVL.

In its sample, this clonotype was seen many times. V and J are TRBV27 and TRBJ2-7; TRBD2 matches at 8 bases. The CDR3 runs to 15 residues. Per germline, CDR1 MNHEY and CDR2 SMNVEV (reference sequence). Losses at the gene ends were 3 bases for V and 0 bases for J; bases not matched to a gene: 4. This CDR3 reads CASSLLAGPSYEQYF. In DNA, the CDR3 is TGTGCCAGCAGTTTGTTAGCGGGGCCCTCCTACGAGCAGTACTTC.

DNA of the CDR3: TGTGCCACCAGCAGAAGCAGTCTGAACACTGAAGCTTTCTTT. Its protein product is CATSRSSLNTEAFF. V and J are TRBV15 and TRBJ1-1; no clear D gene. Germline CDR1 LNHNV, CDR2 YYDKDF (reference sequence). Trimming took 2 bases from V and 0 from J, leaving 7 bases between them. The CDR3 contains 14 residues.

This clonotype was counted ten times or more. V is TRBV4-2 and J is TRBJ2-7; no clear D. V was cut by 1 base and J by 5 bases, with 3 bases left in between. The germline CDR1 and CDR2 sequences are LGHNA and YNFKEQ. The CDR3 has 11 amino acids. The CDR3 nucleotides read TGTGCCAGCAGCCAAGCCAACGAGCAGTACTTC. Translation gives CASSQANEQYF.

This clonotype has more than one count but fewer than ten. The chain is built from TRBV13 and TRBJ2-1; 8 nucleotides agree with TRBD2. The CDR3 extends over 14 amino acids. Looked up from germline, CDR1 is PRHDT and CDR2 is FYEKMQ (reference sequence). Germline trimming cut 4 bases from V and 6 bases from J; bases unmatched to any gene: 5. In DNA form, the CDR3 reads TGTGCCAGCAGCTACGGGGGGGGCCGCAATGAGCAGTTCTTC. As protein: CASSYGGGRNEQFF.